A selection of T cell receptor beta chains follows, all from one sample in a study of monozygotic twins with cystic fibrosis. Clones were sequenced by immunoSEQ multiplex PCR, and TCRdb holds only the in-frame ones, with some missing. Here the sample spans about 35,000 clones, just over 65% being singletons. What was sequenced was blood. The receptors originated from a girl between 5 and 17 years old with cystic fibrosis. Both conserved end residues are part of each CDR3. The order of the fields is V gene, D gene, J gene, clone size, CDR3 protein, CDR3 DNA. D genes are given only for firm matches. The size of a clone is reported for some rows only, either as once, few or many, or as a class for expanded clones.

v_gene: TRBV19
d_gene: -
j_gene: TRBJ1-2
abundance: -
CDR3aa: CASRGGAVWYGYTF
CDR3nt: TGTGCCAGTAGAGGGGGAGCAGTATGGTATGGCTACACCTTC

v_gene: TRBV2
d_gene: -
j_gene: TRBJ2-2
abundance: -
CDR3aa: CASNLVAGELFF
CDR3nt: TGTGCCAGCAATTTGGTGGCCGGGGAGCTGTTTTTT

v_gene: TRBV4-1
d_gene: TRBD1
j_gene: TRBJ2-7
abundance: -
CDR3aa: CASSQGLRDRDSYEQYF
CDR3nt: TGCGCCAGCAGCCAAGGACTCCGGGACAGGGATTCCTACGAGCAGTACTTC

v_gene: TRBV4-1
d_gene: -
j_gene: TRBJ1-5
abundance: -
CDR3aa: CASSQSGQPFVSQHF
CDR3nt: TGCGCCAGCAGCCAATCCGGACAGCCTTTCGTGTCCCAGCATTTT

v_gene: TRBV9
d_gene: -
j_gene: TRBJ1-3
abundance: -
CDR3aa: CASSPKLGHNSGNTIYF
CDR3nt: TGTGCCAGCAGCCCGAAATTGGGACACAACTCTGGAAACACCATATATTTT

v_gene: TRBV4-2
d_gene: -
j_gene: TRBJ1-3
abundance: few
CDR3aa: CASSPDGSGNTIYF
CDR3nt: TGTGCCAGCAGTCCGGACGGCTCTGGAAACACCATATATTTT

v_gene: TRBV2
d_gene: -
j_gene: TRBJ2-2
abundance: -
CDR3aa: CASTAEGATNTGELFF
CDR3nt: TGTGCCAGCACCGCTGAAGGGGCTACCAACACCGGGGAGCTGTTTTTT

v_gene: TRBV5-1
d_gene: -
j_gene: TRBJ2-3
abundance: -
CDR3aa: CASSLGLGQGGDTQYF
CDR3nt: TGCGCCAGCAGCTTGGGTCTCGGGCAGGGCGGGGATACGCAGTATTTT

v_gene: TRBV5-1
d_gene: TRBD1
j_gene: TRBJ2-2
abundance: -
CDR3aa: CASSVGQGRTGELFF
CDR3nt: TGCGCCAGCAGCGTGGGACAGGGGCGAACCGGGGAGCTGTTTTTT

v_gene: TRBV25-1
d_gene: -
j_gene: TRBJ2-5
abundance: -
CDR3aa: CASSPARPTGGTQYF
CDR3nt: TGTGCCAGCAGTCCCGCGCGGCCCACCGGGGGGACCCAGTACTTC

v_gene: TRBV9
d_gene: TRBD2
j_gene: TRBJ2-3
abundance: -
CDR3aa: CASSQRGVAGGQSTDTQYF
CDR3nt: TGTGCCAGCAGCCAGAGGGGGGTAGCGGGAGGTCAGAGCACAGATACGCAGTATTTT

v_gene: TRBV30
d_gene: -
j_gene: TRBJ1-1
abundance: few
CDR3aa: CAWSDTSSTEAFF
CDR3nt: TGTGCCTGGAGTGACACCTCCTCCACTGAAGCTTTCTTT

v_gene: TRBV2
d_gene: TRBD2
j_gene: TRBJ2-1
abundance: -
CDR3aa: CASSRTSGGEFRSYNEQFF
CDR3nt: TGTGCCAGCAGTCGGACTAGCGGGGGGGAATTTCGGTCCTACAATGAGCAGTTCTTC

v_gene: TRBV28
d_gene: TRBD1
j_gene: TRBJ1-2
abundance: -
CDR3aa: CASSSDRGGGYTF
CDR3nt: TGTGCCAGCAGTTCGGACAGGGGGGGTGGCTACACCTTC

v_gene: TRBV7-9
d_gene: TRBD2
j_gene: TRBJ2-3
abundance: -
CDR3aa: CASSAGGF
CDR3nt: TGTGCCAGCAGCGCGGGGGGGTTT

v_gene: TRBV30
d_gene: -
j_gene: TRBJ1-1
abundance: few
CDR3aa: CAWSVSFQGTEAFF
CDR3nt: TGTGCCTGGAGTGTATCTTTCCAGGGGACTGAAGCTTTCTTT

v_gene: TRBV15
d_gene: -
j_gene: TRBJ2-3
abundance: -
CDR3aa: CATSRVGQGSTDTQYF
CDR3nt: TGTGCCACCAGCAGAGTTGGGCAGGGGTCCACAGATACGCAGTATTTT

v_gene: TRBV19
d_gene: -
j_gene: TRBJ1-5
abundance: few
CDR3aa: CASSRQGRLFGNQPQHF
CDR3nt: TGTGCCAGTAGTCGGCAGGGACGACTGTTTGGAAATCAGCCCCAGCATTTT

v_gene: TRBV2
d_gene: -
j_gene: TRBJ1-2
abundance: -
CDR3aa: CASAGLNLGYGYTF
CDR3nt: TGTGCCAGCGCGGGACTTAATCTCGGCTATGGCTACACCTTC

v_gene: TRBV6-1
d_gene: -
j_gene: TRBJ1-3
abundance: -
CDR3aa: CASSPSGAAGNTIYF
CDR3nt: TGTGCCAGCAGTCCCTCGGGGGCGGCTGGAAACACCATATATTTT

v_gene: TRBV7-9
d_gene: -
j_gene: TRBJ2-4
abundance: -
CDR3aa: CASTAARDIQYF
CDR3nt: TGTGCCAGCACGGCGGCCCGGGACATTCAGTACTTC

v_gene: TRBV6-1
d_gene: TRBD1
j_gene: TRBJ2-1
abundance: few
CDR3aa: CASSEGGQGARKQFF
CDR3nt: TGTGCCAGCAGTGAGGGGGGACAGGGGGCCCGAAAGCAGTTCTTC

v_gene: TRBV5-1
d_gene: -
j_gene: TRBJ2-2
abundance: few
CDR3aa: CASSPHGANTGELFF
CDR3nt: TGCGCCAGCAGCCCCCATGGGGCGAACACCGGGGAGCTGTTTTTT

v_gene: TRBV2
d_gene: -
j_gene: TRBJ1-4
abundance: -
CDR3aa: CASSTTHRNEKLFF
CDR3nt: TGTGCCAGCAGCACCACGCACAGGAATGAAAAACTGTTTTTT

v_gene: TRBV25-1
d_gene: -
j_gene: TRBJ1-4
abundance: -
CDR3aa: CASSGQQGLGEKLFF
CDR3nt: TGTGCCAGCAGTGGACAACAGGGTTTAGGAGAAAAACTGTTTTTT

v_gene: TRBV29-1
d_gene: -
j_gene: TRBJ1-1
abundance: -
CDR3aa: CSVVGRVGITEAFF
CDR3nt: TGCAGCGTTGTGGGCAGGGTTGGGATCACTGAAGCTTTCTTT

v_gene: TRBV28
d_gene: -
j_gene: TRBJ2-5
abundance: -
CDR3aa: CASSSVGETQYF
CDR3nt: TGTGCCAGCAGTAGCGTGGGGGAGACCCAGTACTTC

v_gene: TRBV11-2
d_gene: -
j_gene: TRBJ2-5
abundance: -
CDR3aa: CASSFSPQETQYF
CDR3nt: TGTGCCAGCAGCTTTTCGCCACAAGAGACCCAGTACTTC

v_gene: TRBV18
d_gene: -
j_gene: TRBJ1-1
abundance: few
CDR3aa: CASSLRELEEAFF
CDR3nt: TGTGCCAGCTCACTCAGGGAATTGGAGGAAGCTTTCTTT

v_gene: TRBV27
d_gene: -
j_gene: TRBJ1-2
abundance: -
CDR3aa: CASSTVTQGLNYGYTF
CDR3nt: TGTGCCAGCAGTACGGTAACACAGGGCCTCAACTATGGCTACACCTTC

v_gene: TRBV4-2
d_gene: -
j_gene: TRBJ1-5
abundance: -
CDR3aa: CASSHGDLRGNQPQHF
CDR3nt: TGTGCCAGCAGCCATGGGGACCTCCGAGGGAATCAGCCCCAGCATTTT

v_gene: TRBV19
d_gene: TRBD2
j_gene: TRBJ2-3
abundance: few
CDR3aa: CASSIVPGEGTDTQYF
CDR3nt: TGTGCCAGTAGTATAGTCCCGGGGGAGGGAACAGATACGCAGTATTTT

v_gene: TRBV9
d_gene: -
j_gene: TRBJ2-2
abundance: few
CDR3aa: CASSPRTGNTGELFF
CDR3nt: TGTGCCAGCAGCCCTCGGACTGGGAACACCGGGGAGCTGTTTTTT

v_gene: TRBV25-1
d_gene: -
j_gene: TRBJ2-7
abundance: -
CDR3aa: CASSGSYEQYF
CDR3nt: TGTGCCAGCAGTGGAAGCTACGAGCAGTACTTC

v_gene: TRBV29-1
d_gene: TRBD1
j_gene: TRBJ1-6
abundance: -
CDR3aa: CSVEGQKRYNSPLHF
CDR3nt: TGCAGCGTTGAGGGACAGAAAAGGTATAATTCACCCCTCCACTTT

v_gene: TRBV6-1
d_gene: -
j_gene: TRBJ2-7
abundance: -
CDR3aa: CASSEFSWAF
CDR3nt: TGTGCCAGCAGTGAATTTTCTTGGGCATTC

v_gene: TRBV5-1
d_gene: TRBD1
j_gene: TRBJ2-1
abundance: -
CDR3aa: CASSSTGGPYNEQFF
CDR3nt: TGCGCCAGCAGCTCCACAGGGGGCCCTTACAATGAGCAGTTCTTC

v_gene: TRBV30
d_gene: TRBD1
j_gene: TRBJ1-2
abundance: -
CDR3aa: CAWSVRRTGGNYGYTF
CDR3nt: TGTGCCTGGAGTGTACGGCGGACAGGGGGCAACTATGGCTACACCTTC

v_gene: TRBV20-1
d_gene: -
j_gene: TRBJ1-5
abundance: -
CDR3aa: CSARTQPQHF
CDR3nt: TGCAGTGCTAGAACCCAGCCCCAGCATTTT

v_gene: TRBV7-2
d_gene: -
j_gene: TRBJ1-1
abundance: -
CDR3aa: CASSLFGDAFF
CDR3nt: TGTGCCAGCAGCTTATTCGGGGATGCTTTCTTT

v_gene: TRBV5-4
d_gene: TRBD2
j_gene: TRBJ2-2
abundance: -
CDR3aa: CASRQLTSPTGELFF
CDR3nt: TGTGCCAGCAGACAGTTGACTAGCCCGACCGGGGAGCTGTTTTTT

v_gene: TRBV2
d_gene: -
j_gene: TRBJ2-5
abundance: -
CDR3aa: CASSDRGFGQETQYF
CDR3nt: TGTGCCAGCAGTGATAGGGGGTTTGGCCAAGAGACCCAGTACTTC

v_gene: TRBV29-1
d_gene: -
j_gene: TRBJ2-3
abundance: -
CDR3aa: CSARKPQGPDYGDTQYF
CDR3nt: TGCAGCGCCCGAAAACCCCAGGGCCCGGATTACGGTGATACGCAGTATTTT

v_gene: TRBV25-1
d_gene: -
j_gene: TRBJ1-2
abundance: once
CDR3aa: CASSDSGEDGYTF
CDR3nt: TGTGCCAGCAGTGATTCCGGGGAGGATGGCTACACCTTC

v_gene: TRBV4-3
d_gene: TRBD2
j_gene: TRBJ2-1
abundance: -
CDR3aa: CASSRSGRSYNEQFF
CDR3nt: TGCGCCAGCAGCCGGAGCGGGAGGTCCTACAATGAGCAGTTCTTC

v_gene: TRBV28
d_gene: -
j_gene: TRBJ1-5
abundance: -
CDR3aa: CASSFLGIGQPQHF
CDR3nt: TGTGCCAGCAGTTTTCTGGGAATAGGGCAGCCCCAGCATTTT

v_gene: TRBV19
d_gene: -
j_gene: TRBJ2-6
abundance: -
CDR3aa: CASRIPGTLTGANVLTF
CDR3nt: TGTGCCAGTAGGATACCTGGGACACTCACTGGGGCCAACGTCCTGACTTTC

v_gene: TRBV30
d_gene: -
j_gene: TRBJ1-3
abundance: -
CDR3aa: CAWSVEQHSGNTIYF
CDR3nt: TGTGCCTGGAGTGTAGAACAGCACTCTGGAAACACCATATATTTT

v_gene: TRBV7-2
d_gene: -
j_gene: TRBJ1-5
abundance: few
CDR3aa: CASSLDAGTPWVRQPQHF
CDR3nt: TGTGCCAGCAGCCTAGATGCCGGGACCCCCTGGGTCCGTCAGCCCCAGCATTTT

v_gene: TRBV6-1
d_gene: -
j_gene: TRBJ2-7
abundance: few
CDR3aa: CASATWGAHEQYF
CDR3nt: TGTGCCAGCGCGACCTGGGGTGCGCACGAGCAGTACTTC